These T cell receptor beta chains were read from a single sample in a study of blood T cell repertoires in COVID-19. Repertoires were generated with immunoSEQ multiplex PCR, while TCRdb's copy carries only in-frame clones and drops some. The sample lists more than 150,000 clones; roughly 84% were seen once. Sequencing input: peripheral blood. Every receptor here comes from a man between 18 and 35 years old with active or convalescent COVID-19. CDR3s include the opening cysteine and the closing phenylalanine or tryptophan. Fields, in order: J gene, clone size, D gene, V gene, CDR3 DNA, CDR3 protein. A D gene is named only where the DNA matches it firmly. For some rows the clone size is stated as once, few or many, or as a class when expanded; others skip it.

j_gene: TRBJ1-6; abundance: once; d_gene: TRBD1; v_gene: TRBV28; CDR3nt: TGTGCCAGCAGTTTAGACAGGGGGAGCTCCTATAATTCACCCCTCCACTTT; CDR3aa: CASSLDRGSSYNSPLHF
j_gene: TRBJ2-1; abundance: few; d_gene: TRBD2; v_gene: TRBV2; CDR3nt: TGTGCCAGCAGTGACCCCGGGACTACCCTTGGAGATGAGCAGTTCTTC; CDR3aa: CASSDPGTTLGDEQFF
j_gene: TRBJ1-1; abundance: .; d_gene: .; v_gene: TRBV20-1; CDR3nt: TGCAGTGCTAGTGGGAGTAGGACTGAAGCTTTCTTT; CDR3aa: CSASGSRTEAFF
j_gene: TRBJ2-1; abundance: .; d_gene: TRBD2; v_gene: TRBV5-6; CDR3nt: TGTGCCAGCAGCTTGGCGGGGATGGCGGGGGGATACAATGAGCAGTTCTTC; CDR3aa: CASSLAGMAGGYNEQFF
j_gene: TRBJ2-7; abundance: .; d_gene: TRBD1; v_gene: TRBV11-2; CDR3nt: TGTGCCAGCAGCAATCTTCGGGGGACAGGGGGCTACGAGCAGTACTTC; CDR3aa: CASSNLRGTGGYEQYF
j_gene: TRBJ1-2; abundance: .; d_gene: .; v_gene: TRBV11-2; CDR3nt: TGTGCCAGCAGCTTAGTGACGAGGTATGGCTACACCTTC; CDR3aa: CASSLVTRYGYTF
j_gene: TRBJ2-1; abundance: .; d_gene: TRBD1; v_gene: TRBV4-1; CDR3nt: TGCGCCAGCAGCCAGGGACAGGGGGTATACAATGAGCAGTTCTTC; CDR3aa: CASSQGQGVYNEQFF
j_gene: TRBJ1-2; abundance: .; d_gene: .; v_gene: TRBV7-2; CDR3nt: TGTGCCAGCAGCTTAGCGAAGGCAGGGAGGGTTCGTGGCTACACCTTC; CDR3aa: CASSLAKAGRVRGYTF
j_gene: TRBJ2-1; abundance: .; d_gene: .; v_gene: TRBV11-3; CDR3nt: TGTGCCAGCAGCTTAGGCCTATCATCCTACAATGAGCAGTTCTTC; CDR3aa: CASSLGLSSYNEQFF
j_gene: TRBJ1-4; abundance: .; d_gene: TRBD1; v_gene: TRBV9; CDR3nt: TGTGCCAGCAGCGTAAAGACAGGGCCCAATGAAAAACTGTTTTTT; CDR3aa: CASSVKTGPNEKLFF
j_gene: TRBJ1-6; abundance: .; d_gene: TRBD1; v_gene: TRBV14; CDR3nt: TGTGCCAGCAGCCAAACAGGGGCCGGTTCACCCCTCCACTTT; CDR3aa: CASSQTGAGSPLHF
j_gene: TRBJ2-1; abundance: many; d_gene: .; v_gene: TRBV7-2; CDR3nt: TGTGCCAGCAGCCCCTTCGCGGGAAGCTCCTACAATGAGCAGTTCTTC; CDR3aa: CASSPFAGSSYNEQFF
j_gene: TRBJ2-3; abundance: .; d_gene: .; v_gene: TRBV11-2; CDR3nt: TGTGCCAGCAGCCACCTGGCCGCCCCTGGAGATACGCAGTATTTT; CDR3aa: CASSHLAAPGDTQYF
j_gene: TRBJ2-3; abundance: .; d_gene: .; v_gene: TRBV28; CDR3nt: TGTGCCAGCAGTGACCGACTGTCCAGCACAGATACGCAGTATTTT; CDR3aa: CASSDRLSSTDTQYF
j_gene: TRBJ1-1; abundance: .; d_gene: TRBD1; v_gene: TRBV27; CDR3nt: TGTGCCAGCAGTCCTAGACAGGGGCCAGGGACTGAAGCTTTCTTT; CDR3aa: CASSPRQGPGTEAFF
j_gene: TRBJ2-2; abundance: .; d_gene: TRBD1; v_gene: TRBV19; CDR3nt: TGTGCCACTCATAAGGGGGCTGGGGAGCTGTTTTTT; CDR3aa: CATHKGAGELFF
j_gene: TRBJ1-5; abundance: .; d_gene: TRBD1; v_gene: TRBV4-3; CDR3nt: TGCGCCAGCAGCCAAGATGGTCCAGGGGGCGGGCAGCCCCAGCATTTT; CDR3aa: CASSQDGPGGGQPQHF
j_gene: TRBJ2-1; abundance: .; d_gene: TRBD2; v_gene: TRBV6-6; CDR3nt: TGTGCCAGCAGCCCCGGGACTAGCGGGAGGAATGAGCAGTTCTTC; CDR3aa: CASSPGTSGRNEQFF